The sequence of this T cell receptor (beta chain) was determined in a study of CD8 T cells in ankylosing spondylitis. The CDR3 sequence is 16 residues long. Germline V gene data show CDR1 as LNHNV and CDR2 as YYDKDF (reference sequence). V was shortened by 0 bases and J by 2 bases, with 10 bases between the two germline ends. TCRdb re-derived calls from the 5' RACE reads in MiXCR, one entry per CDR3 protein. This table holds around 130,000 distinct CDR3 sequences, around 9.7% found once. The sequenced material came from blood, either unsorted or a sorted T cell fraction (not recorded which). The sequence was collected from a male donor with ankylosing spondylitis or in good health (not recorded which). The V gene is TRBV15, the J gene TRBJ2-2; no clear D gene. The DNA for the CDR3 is TGTGCCACCAGCAGAGATTACTGGGCCAACACCGGGGAGCTGTTTTTT. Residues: CATSRDYWANTGELFF.